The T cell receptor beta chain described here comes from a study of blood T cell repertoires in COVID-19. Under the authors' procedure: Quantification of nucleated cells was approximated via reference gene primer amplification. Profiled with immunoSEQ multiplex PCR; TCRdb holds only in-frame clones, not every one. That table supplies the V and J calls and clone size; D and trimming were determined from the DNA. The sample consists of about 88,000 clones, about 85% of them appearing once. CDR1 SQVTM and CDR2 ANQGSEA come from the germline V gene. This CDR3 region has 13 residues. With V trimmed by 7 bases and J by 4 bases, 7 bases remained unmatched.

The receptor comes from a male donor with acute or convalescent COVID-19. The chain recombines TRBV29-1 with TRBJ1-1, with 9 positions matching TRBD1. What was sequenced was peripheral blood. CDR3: CSATLQGATEAFF. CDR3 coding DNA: TGCAGCGCCACCCTACAGGGGGCCACTGAAGCTTTCTTT.